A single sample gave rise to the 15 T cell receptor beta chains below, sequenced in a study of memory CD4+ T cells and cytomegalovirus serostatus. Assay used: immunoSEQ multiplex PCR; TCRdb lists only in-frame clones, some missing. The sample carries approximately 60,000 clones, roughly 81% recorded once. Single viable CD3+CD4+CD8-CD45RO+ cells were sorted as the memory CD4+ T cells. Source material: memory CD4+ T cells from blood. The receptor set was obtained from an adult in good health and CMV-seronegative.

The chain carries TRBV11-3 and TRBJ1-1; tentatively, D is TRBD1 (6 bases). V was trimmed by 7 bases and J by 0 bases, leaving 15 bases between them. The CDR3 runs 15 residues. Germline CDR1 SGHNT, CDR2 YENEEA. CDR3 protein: CASNLEGGLNTEAFF. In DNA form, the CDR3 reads TGTGCCAGCAACCTAGAGGGGGGATTGAACACTGAAGCTTTCTTT. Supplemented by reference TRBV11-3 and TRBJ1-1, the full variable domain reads EAGVVQSPRYKIIEKKQPVAFWCNPISGHNTLYWYLQNLGQGPELLIRYENEEAVDDSQLPKDRFSAERLKGVDSTLKIQPAELGDSAVYLCASNLEGGLNTEAFFGQGTRLTVV.

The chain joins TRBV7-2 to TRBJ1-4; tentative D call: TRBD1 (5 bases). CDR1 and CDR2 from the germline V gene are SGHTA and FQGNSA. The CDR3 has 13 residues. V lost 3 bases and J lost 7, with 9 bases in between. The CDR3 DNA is TGTGCCAGCAGCTTCGGGCAGGGTGAAAAACTGTTTTTT. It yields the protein CASSFGQGEKLFF.

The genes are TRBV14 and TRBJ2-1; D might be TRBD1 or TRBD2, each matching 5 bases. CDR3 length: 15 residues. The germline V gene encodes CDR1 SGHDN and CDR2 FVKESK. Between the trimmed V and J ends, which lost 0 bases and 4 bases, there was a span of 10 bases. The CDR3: CASSQDGTPYNEQFF. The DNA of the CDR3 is TGTGCCAGCAGCCAAGACGGGACGCCTTACAATGAGCAGTTCTTC.

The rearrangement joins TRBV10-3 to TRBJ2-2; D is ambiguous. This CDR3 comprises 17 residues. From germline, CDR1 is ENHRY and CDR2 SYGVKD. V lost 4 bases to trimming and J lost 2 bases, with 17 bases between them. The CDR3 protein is CAISVSGPSVNTGELFF. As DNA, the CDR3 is TGTGCCATCAGTGTGTCGGGTCCGTCAGTTAACACCGGGGAGCTGTTTTTT.

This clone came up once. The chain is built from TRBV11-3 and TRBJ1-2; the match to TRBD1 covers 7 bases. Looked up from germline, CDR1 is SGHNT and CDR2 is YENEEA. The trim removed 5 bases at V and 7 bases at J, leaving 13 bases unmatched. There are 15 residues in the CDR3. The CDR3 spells CASSPDIRDRTGYTF. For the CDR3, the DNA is TGTGCCAGCAGCCCGGATATCCGGGACAGAACTGGCTACACCTTC.

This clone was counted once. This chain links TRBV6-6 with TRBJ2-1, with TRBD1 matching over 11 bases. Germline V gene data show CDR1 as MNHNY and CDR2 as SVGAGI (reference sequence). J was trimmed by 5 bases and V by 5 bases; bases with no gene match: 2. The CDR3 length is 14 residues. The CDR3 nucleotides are TGTGCCAGCAGTGGGACAGGGGGGGACAATGAGCAGTTCTTC. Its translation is CASSGTGGDNEQFF.

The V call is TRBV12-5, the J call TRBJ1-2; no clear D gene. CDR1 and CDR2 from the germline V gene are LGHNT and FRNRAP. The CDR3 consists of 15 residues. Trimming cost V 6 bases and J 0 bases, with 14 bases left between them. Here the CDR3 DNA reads TGTGCTAGTGGAGACGACCGGCGAGCTAACTATGGCTACACCTTC. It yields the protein CASGDDRRANYGYTF.

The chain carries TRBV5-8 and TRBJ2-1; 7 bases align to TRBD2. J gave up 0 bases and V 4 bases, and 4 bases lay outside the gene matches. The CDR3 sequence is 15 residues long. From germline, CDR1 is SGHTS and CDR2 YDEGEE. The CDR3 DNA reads TGTGCCAGCAGCCCTAGGACTAGCTCCTACAATGAGCAGTTCTTC. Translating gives CASSPRTSSYNEQFF.

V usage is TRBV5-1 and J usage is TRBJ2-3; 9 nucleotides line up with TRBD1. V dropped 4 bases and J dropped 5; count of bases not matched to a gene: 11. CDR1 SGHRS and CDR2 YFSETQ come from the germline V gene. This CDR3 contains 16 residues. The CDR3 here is CASSATRDRAIDTQYF. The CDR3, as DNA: TGCGCCAGCAGCGCAACCCGGGACAGGGCTATAGATACGCAGTATTTT.

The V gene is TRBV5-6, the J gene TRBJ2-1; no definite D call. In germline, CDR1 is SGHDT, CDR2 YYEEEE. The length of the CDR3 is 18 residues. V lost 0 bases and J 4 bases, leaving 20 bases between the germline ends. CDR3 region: CASSLAFGPGHDYNEQFF. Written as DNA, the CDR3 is TGTGCCAGCAGCTTGGCCTTCGGACCTGGGCACGATTACAATGAGCAGTTCTTC.

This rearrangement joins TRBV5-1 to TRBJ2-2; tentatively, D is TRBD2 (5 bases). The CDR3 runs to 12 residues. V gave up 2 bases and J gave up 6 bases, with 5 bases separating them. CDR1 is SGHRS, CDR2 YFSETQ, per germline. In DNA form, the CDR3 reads TGCGCCAGCAGCTTAGCGGCCGGGGAGCTGTTTTTT. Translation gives CASSLAAGELFF.

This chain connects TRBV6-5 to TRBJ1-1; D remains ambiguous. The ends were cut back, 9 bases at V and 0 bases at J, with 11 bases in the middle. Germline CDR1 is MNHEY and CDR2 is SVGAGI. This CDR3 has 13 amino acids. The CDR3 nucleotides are TGTGCCAGTCTCGGGCTGATGAACACTGAAGCTTTCTTT. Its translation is CASLGLMNTEAFF.

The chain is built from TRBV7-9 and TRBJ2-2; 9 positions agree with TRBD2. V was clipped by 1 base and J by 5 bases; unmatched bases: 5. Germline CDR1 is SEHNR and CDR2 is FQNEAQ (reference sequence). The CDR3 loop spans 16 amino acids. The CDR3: CASSLGSSGTTGELFF. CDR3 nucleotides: TGTGCCAGCAGCTTAGGGTCTAGCGGGACAACCGGGGAGCTGTTTTTT.

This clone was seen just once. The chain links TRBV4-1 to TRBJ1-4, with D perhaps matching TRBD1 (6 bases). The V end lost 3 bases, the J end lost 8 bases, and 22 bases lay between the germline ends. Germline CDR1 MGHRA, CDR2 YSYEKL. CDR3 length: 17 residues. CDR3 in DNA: TGCGCCAGCAGCCAGGGACAAGGGGTCCTCAGGGAAGAAAAACTGTTTTTT. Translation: CASSQGQGVLREEKLFF.

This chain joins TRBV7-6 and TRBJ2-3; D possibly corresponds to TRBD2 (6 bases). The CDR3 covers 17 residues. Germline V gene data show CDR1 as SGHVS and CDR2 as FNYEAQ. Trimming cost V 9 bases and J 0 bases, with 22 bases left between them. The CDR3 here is CASKARGGETSTDTQYF. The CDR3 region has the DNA TGTGCCAGTAAAGCTAGGGGAGGCGAAACTAGCACAGATACGCAGTATTTT.